These T cell receptor beta chains were read from a single sample in a study of T cells expressing NK-cell markers. TCRdb reprocessed the 5' RACE reads and reports one entry per CDR3 protein, with no DNA. The table lists about 450,000 distinct CDR3 sequences. Sample: blood T cells: a sorted CD56 or NKG2C T cell subset, CD4+ or CD8+ T cells, or bulk PBMC T cells (not recorded which). The receptor source for this set is a woman between 18 and 75 years old in good health. Both conserved end residues are part of each CDR3.

j_call v_call cdr3_length cdr3_aa
TRBJ2-2 TRBV18 17 CASSPRDMMTNTGELFF
TRBJ2-1 TRBV5-1 17 CASSLDVRTSGYNEQFF
TRBJ2-7 TRBV20-1 14 CSALEATPPYEQYF
TRBJ1-1 TRBV29-1 13 CSAPTGQGKEAFF
TRBJ1-2 TRBV5-1 16 CASSWGDLQGARGYTF
TRBJ2-2 TRBV20-1 16 CSARSMRQGAAGELFF
TRBJ2-1 TRBV6-2/TRBV6-3 16 CASSPSSGRAADEQFF
TRBJ2-7 TRBV5-1 14 CASSLAPGNYEQYF
TRBJ1-2 TRBV12-3/TRBV12-4 14 CASSFLGTNYGYTF
TRBJ1-3 TRBV7-2 16 CASSLVPEVAGNTIYF
TRBJ2-6 TRBV6-1 16 CASRRRETTGANVLTF
TRBJ2-3 TRBV5-1 13 CASSADPSATQYF
TRBJ2-1 TRBV29-1 17 CSVESVWAGGSYNEQFF
TRBJ1-6 TRBV12-3/TRBV12-4 17 CASSFGSGLSGDSPLHF
TRBJ2-2 TRBV7-8 16 CASSLVTARNTGELFF